This entry lists 29 T cell receptor beta chains sequenced from one sample in a study of T-cell reconstitution after alpha-beta-depleted transplantation in children. It was with unique molecular identifiers that the TCRbeta library was prepared. Each CDR3 protein is one row after TCRdb ran MiXCR on the PCR reads. Of about 420,000 distinct CDR3 sequences detected, 16% appear once; the ten largest clones hold 25% to 35%. Here the sequenced sample was PBMCs, mostly from graft donor cells, taken 360 days after TCRalphabeta/CD19-depleted stem cell transplant. These receptors came from a boy in the first two years of life who had a stem cell transplant for Wiskott-Aldrich syndrome, so the T cells may come from the graft donor.

This clonotype was seen a few times. The V gene is TRBV19, the J gene TRBJ2-7; D possibly corresponds to TRBD2 (6 bases). Trimming cost V 2 bases and J 2 bases, with 13 bases left between them. This CDR3 has 15 residues. The germline CDR1 and CDR2 sequences are LNHDA and SQIVND (reference sequence). This chain's CDR3 is CASSIKPGGAYEQYF. Here the CDR3 DNA reads TGTGCCAGTAGTATAAAGCCTGGCGGGGCCTACGAGCAGTACTTC.

The gene calls are TRBV7-9 and TRBJ2-7, with 7 bases lining up with TRBD1. V dropped 2 bases and J dropped 5; count of bases not matched to a gene: 6. This CDR3 region has 14 residues. Per the germline V gene, CDR1 is SEHNR and CDR2 is FQNEAQ (reference sequence). The chain's CDR3 is CASSLSTGLDEQYF. In DNA form, the CDR3 reads TGTGCCAGCAGCTTATCGACAGGGTTGGACGAGCAGTACTTC. Using reference TRBV7-9 and TRBJ2-7 for the parts outside the CDR3, the full variable domain is DTGVSQNPRHKITKRGQNVTFRCDPISEHNRLYWYRQTLGQGPEFLTYFQNEAQLEKSRLLSDRFSAERPKGSFSTLEIQRTEQGDSAMYLCASSLSTGLDEQYFGPGTRLTVT.

Ten or more counts support this clonotype. This chain links TRBV12-3 or TRBV12-4 with TRBJ2-2; 13 bases are a match to TRBD2. The J segment lost 4 bases and the V segment lost 6 bases, leaving 2 bases of the junction unmatched. CDR3 length: 15 residues. In nucleotides, the CDR3 is TGTGCCAGCAGGCGGACTAGCGGGAGCACCGGGGAGCTGTTTTTT. Translated: CASRRTSGSTGELFF.

This clonotype has a handful of counts. The chain couples TRBV28 to TRBJ2-1; D might be TRBD1 (5 bases). The CDR3 has 15 residues. Between the trimmed V and J ends, which lost 2 bases and 5 bases, there was a span of 13 bases. The germline CDR1 and CDR2 sequences are MDHEN and SYDVKM. CDR3 protein: CASSLQGTKNNEQFF. CDR3 DNA: TGTGCCAGCAGTTTACAGGGAACCAAAAACAATGAGCAGTTCTTC.

This clonotype was detected only a few times. The chain is built from TRBV29-1 and TRBJ2-1; D may correspond to TRBD1 or TRBD2 (5 bases each). Trimming removed 4 bases from V and 8 bases from J, with 21 bases in between. The CDR3 contains 15 residues. Germline CDR1 SQVTM, CDR2 ANQGSEA. The CDR3 bases are TGCAGCGTTGCCCGGACACCCGTACACGGGGATGAGCAGTTCTTC. This sequence encodes CSVARTPVHGDEQFF.

The table lists this clonotype with a few counts. V gene TRBV29-1 combines with J gene TRBJ2-3; TRBD1 matches at 10 bases. This CDR3 is 13 amino acids long. CDR1 and CDR2 from the germline V gene are SQVTM and ANQGSEA. J gave up 3 bases and V 4 bases, and 1 base lay outside the gene matches. The CDR3 bases are TGCAGCGTTGGGACAGGGGGAACAGATACGCAGTATTTT. It encodes CSVGTGGTDTQYF.

This clonotype was detected a few times. This chain links TRBV5-1 with TRBJ2-5; no reliable D call. V lost 0 bases to trimming and J lost 0 bases, with 9 bases between them. CDR3 length equals 15 residues. Per the germline V gene, CDR1 is SGHRS and CDR2 is YFSETQ. The CDR3 DNA follows: TGCGCCAGCAGCTTGGCCCAGCCCTACCAAGAGACCCAGTACTTC. It translates to CASSLAQPYQETQYF. The complete variable domain, with remaining parts taken from reference TRBV5-1 and TRBJ2-5, reads KAGVTQTPRYLIKTRGQQVTLSCSPISGHRSVSWYQQTPGQGLQFLFEYFSETQRNKGNFPGRFSGRQFSNSRSEMNVSTLELGDSALYLCASSLAQPYQETQYFGPGTRLLVL.

DNA for the CDR3: TGCAGTGTAATCCTAGCCTACAATGAGCAGTTCTTC. Protein: CSVILAYNEQFF. This chain uses TRBV20-1 with TRBJ2-1; the D is unclear. The CDR3 is made up of 12 amino acids. V was pared by 7 bases and J by 2 bases, with 9 bases between. Germline CDR1 and CDR2: DFQATT and SNEGSKA (reference sequence).

This sequence joins TRBV29-1 and TRBJ2-4; D is possibly TRBD2 (6 bases). This CDR3 region has 15 residues. V lost 4 bases to trimming and J lost 3 bases, with 16 bases between them. Germline CDR1 and CDR2: SQVTM and ANQGSEA. CDR3 sequence: CSVGIPGLIKNIQYF. CDR3 DNA sequence: TGCAGCGTTGGGATCCCGGGACTGATCAAAAACATTCAGTACTTC.

The table lists this clonotype with many counts. The V and J genes are TRBV4-1 and TRBJ2-3, with D possibly TRBD1 on 6 matching bases. V lost 2 bases and J 6 bases, leaving 12 bases between the germline ends. Germline V gives CDR1 MGHRA, CDR2 YSYEKL. This CDR3 has 14 amino acids. CDR3 coding DNA: TGCGCCAGCAGCCAAAGGCAGAGGGGGGATACGCAGTATTTT. Translated, it gives CASSQRQRGDTQYF.

Many counts were recorded for this clonotype. This chain joins TRBV7-9 and TRBJ2-1; D is undetermined. CDR3 length: 11 amino acids. V was trimmed by 8 bases and J by 1 base, leaving 3 bases between them. Germline-derived CDR1 and CDR2 are SEHNR and FQNEAQ (reference sequence). CDR3 sequence: CASGSYNEQFF. In DNA, the CDR3 is TGTGCCAGCGGGTCCTACAATGAGCAGTTCTTC.

This clonotype was recorded a few times. This chain connects TRBV5-5 to TRBJ2-7; 7 bases align to TRBD1. The CDR3 is 15 amino acids. Germline V gives CDR1 SGHKS, CDR2 YYEKEE (reference sequence). Unmatched junction bases numbered 9, after V lost 0 bases and J lost 6 bases. CDR3 bases: TGTGCCAGCAGCTTGGTCCCTATTTACAGGGGCGAGCAGTACTTC. Protein sequence: CASSLVPIYRGEQYF.

V and J are TRBV20-1 and TRBJ2-1; D may correspond to TRBD1 or TRBD2 (5 bases each). This CDR3 has 15 amino acids. Between the trimmed V and J ends, which lost 6 bases and 0 bases, there was a span of 15 bases. Per germline, CDR1 DFQATT and CDR2 SNEGSKA (reference sequence). Written as DNA, the CDR3 is TGCAGTGCAAACCCGGGACCTCGCTCCTACAATGAGCAGTTCTTC. Encoded protein: CSANPGPRSYNEQFF.

This sequence joins TRBV5-1 and TRBJ2-6; D remains unclear. From germline, CDR1 is SGHRS and CDR2 YFSETQ. The CDR3 spans 14 residues. Trimming pared 4 bases from V and 0 bases from J, leaving 5 bases between. CDR3 protein: CASSAHSGANVLTF. Here the CDR3 DNA reads TGCGCCAGCAGCGCCCACTCTGGGGCCAACGTCCTGACTTTC.

The V call is TRBV7-9, the J call TRBJ2-5, with TRBD2 as a possible D gene (5 bases). Trimming shortened V by 2 bases and J by 5 bases, and 12 bases separated the two germline ends. The CDR3 runs to 14 residues. Looked up from germline, CDR1 is SEHNR and CDR2 is FQNEAQ (reference sequence). In nucleotides, the CDR3 is TGTGCCAGCAGCTTATTGAGGGCCGTGGAGACCCAGTACTTC. Its protein is CASSLLRAVETQYF.

The V call is TRBV25-1, the J call TRBJ2-4, with a tentative D call TRBD2 (6 bases). From germline, CDR1 is MGHDK and CDR2 SYGVNS. This CDR3 comprises 13 residues. Trimming stripped 6 bases from V and 11 bases from J, with 17 bases between. CDR3: CASSYGKGGVQYF. In DNA form, the CDR3 reads TGTGCCAGCAGCTATGGAAAGGGAGGCGTTCAGTACTTC. Combining the CDR3 with reference TRBV25-1 and TRBJ2-4 gives the whole variable domain EADIYQTPRYLVIGTGKKITLECSQTMGHDKMYWYQQDPGMELHLIHYSYGVNSTEKGDLSSESTVSRIRTEHFPLTLESARPSHTSQYLCASSYGKGGVQYFGAGTRLSVL.

V gene TRBV10-1 combines with J gene TRBJ2-1, with D perhaps TRBD1 (5 bases). The CDR3 totals 13 residues. Germline loops: CDR1 WNHNN, CDR2 SYGVQD (reference sequence). Trimming cost V 3 bases and J 4 bases, with 7 bases left between them. The CDR3 region has the DNA TGCGCCAGCAGTGACGACAGTTACAATGAGCAGTTCTTC. Amino acid sequence: CASSDDSYNEQFF.

This clonotype has more than one count but fewer than ten. The rearrangement joins TRBV5-1 to TRBJ1-6; D is ambiguous. CDR1 and CDR2 from the germline V gene are SGHRS and YFSETQ. CDR3 length equals 13 residues. Trimming shortened V by 3 bases and J by 6 bases, and 7 bases separated the two germline ends. For the CDR3, the DNA is TGCGCCAGCAGCTCAACGGTTAATTCACCCCTCCACTTT. Encoded protein: CASSSTVNSPLHF.

The rearrangement links TRBV11-2 to TRBJ2-7; tentative D call: TRBD2 (5 bases). Trimming took 6 bases from V and 2 from J, leaving 20 bases between them. Germline V lookup: CDR1 SGHAT, CDR2 FQNNGV. This CDR3 comprises 16 residues. For the CDR3, the DNA is TGTGCCAGCAGACCCCTGAGCGGAACGGGCACCTACGAGCAGTACTTC. It is translated as CASRPLSGTGTYEQYF.

This clonotype was seen only a few times. The chain recombines TRBV5-1 with TRBJ2-1; D is perhaps TRBD1 (6 bases). The CDR3 runs 15 residues. CDR1 and CDR2 from the germline V gene are SGHRS and YFSETQ. The V and J ends lost 0 bases and 5 bases respectively, with 12 bases between them. CDR3: CASSLVRGRDNEQFF. CDR3 coding DNA: TGCGCCAGCAGCTTGGTCAGGGGTCGGGACAATGAGCAGTTCTTC.

J is TRBJ2-1 and V is TRBV20-1; D possibly uses TRBD1 or TRBD2 (6 bases each). The CDR3 contains 14 residues. Germline assignment: CDR1 DFQATT and CDR2 SNEGSKA (reference sequence). Trimming left V 5 bases short and J 5 bases short, with 16 bases between. CDR3 DNA sequence: TGCAGTGCTGATCATCGGGGGCCCGACAATGAGCAGTTCTTC. This encodes CSADHRGPDNEQFF.

The chain joins TRBV3-1 to TRBJ2-1; 8 bases map to TRBD1. The germline CDR1 and CDR2 sequences are LGHDT and YNNKEL (reference sequence). CDR3 length: 17 residues. V shed 4 bases, J shed 6 bases, and the junction held 14 bases outside the gene matches. The CDR3 loop is CASSPLLTGVHRNEQFF. In DNA form, the CDR3 reads TGTGCCAGCAGCCCACTCTTGACAGGGGTACATCGCAATGAGCAGTTCTTC.

In this sample, this clonotype turned up a few times. The chain carries TRBV5-6 and TRBJ2-7, with a weak D call TRBD1 (5 bases). V lost 4 bases to trimming and J lost 3 bases, with 23 bases between them. The CDR3 loop spans 17 amino acids. Germline V gene sequence: CDR1 SGHDT, CDR2 YYEEEE. The CDR3, as DNA: TGTGCCAGCAGCCCAAAGGGGTTCAGGGTCACTATCTACGAGCAGTACTTC. This translates into CASSPKGFRVTIYEQYF.

The table lists this clonotype with a few counts. This chain connects TRBV29-1 to TRBJ1-2, with D possibly matching TRBD1 (6 bases). From germline, CDR1 is SQVTM and CDR2 ANQGSEA. V was cut by 6 bases and J by 6 bases, with 8 bases left in between. The CDR3 is 10 amino acids. CDR3 amino acids: CSVSGDGYTF. CDR3 sequence (DNA): TGCAGCGTATCAGGGGATGGCTACACCTTC. Combining the CDR3 with reference TRBV29-1 and TRBJ1-2 gives the whole variable domain SAVISQKPSRDICQRGTSLTIQCQVDSQVTMMFWYRQQPGQSLTLIATANQGSEATYESGFVIDKFPISRPNLTFSTLTVSNMSPEDSSIYLCSVSGDGYTFGSGTRLTVV.

As concerns this clonotype: One end of the junction is discordant with germline, which a read error may explain. The chain couples TRBV4-3 to TRBJ2-6; 9 positions agree with TRBD1. Germline CDR1 and CDR2: LGHNA and YSLEER. CDR3 size: 20 residues. The DNA for the CDR3 is TGCGCCAGCAGCCAAGTTCGTTCGGGACAGGGCCCCTCTGCGGCCAACGTCCTGACTTTC. This gives the protein CASSQVRSGQGPSAANVLTF.

This clonotype was seen a few times. The genes are TRBV5-1 and TRBJ2-1, with TRBD1 as a possible D gene (6 bases). The CDR3 extends over 12 amino acids. V dropped 2 bases and J dropped 10 bases, with 10 bases sitting between them. CDR1 SGHRS and CDR2 YFSETQ come from the germline V gene. The CDR3 here is CASSLHDREQFF. As DNA, the CDR3 is TGCGCCAGCAGCTTACATGACAGGGAGCAGTTCTTC.

V and J are TRBV2 and TRBJ2-4; D is uncertain. The CDR3 runs to 15 residues. CDR1 and CDR2 from the germline V gene are SNHLY and FYNNEI. The ends were cut back, 2 bases at V and 0 bases at J, with 8 bases in the middle. The CDR3 region has the DNA TGTGCCAGCAGTGAAAAGATCCTAGCCAAAAACATTCAGTACTTC. Translated, it gives CASSEKILAKNIQYF. The variable domain in full, completed from reference TRBV2 and TRBJ2-4, reads EPEVTQTPSHQVTQMGQEVILRCVPISNHLYFYWYRQILGQKVEFLVSFYNNEISEKSEIFDDQFSVERPDGSNFTLKIRSTKLEDSAMYFCASSEKILAKNIQYFGAGTRLSVL.

This clonotype was observed a few times. The gene calls are TRBV27 and TRBJ2-1; no definite D call. V lost 2 bases and J lost 6, with 8 bases in between. Germline V lookup: CDR1 MNHEY, CDR2 SMNVEV (reference sequence). The CDR3 contains 13 residues. The DNA for the CDR3 is TGTGCCAGCAGTTTAAGCCTGTCCAATGAGCAGTTCTTC. It codes for CASSLSLSNEQFF.

The sample holds a few counts of this clonotype. This chain uses TRBV12-3 or TRBV12-4 with TRBJ2-5, with 12 bases matching TRBD1. With V trimmed by 5 bases and J by 4 bases, 8 bases remained unmatched. The CDR3 is made up of 16 amino acids. The CDR3 sequence: CASSPWWDRGRETQYF. CDR3 sequence (DNA): TGTGCCAGCAGTCCTTGGTGGGACAGGGGGCGAGAGACCCAGTACTTC.